These 8 T cell receptor beta chains came from one sample sequenced in a study of identical twins. TCRdb reprocessed the 5' RACE reads via MiXCR and lists one record per CDR3 protein. The sample yields around 280,000 distinct CDR3 sequences, under 9% seen once. This sample was shared with a second study, whose subject was yellow fever vaccine responses in identical twins.

The sequencing input was memory (CD45RO+) T cells sorted from blood. Receptor source: a woman aged 18-29 years in good health.

This clonotype was observed at least ten times. This chain uses TRBV20-1 with TRBJ1-4; D is possibly TRBD1 (6 bases). The germline V gene has CDR1 DFQATT and CDR2 SNEGSKA (reference sequence). V was pared by 5 bases and J by 5 bases, with 12 bases between. This CDR3 region has 13 residues. The DNA of the CDR3 is TGCAGTGCTCCCCAAGGACAGAATGAAAAACTGTTTTTT. Encoded protein: CSAPQGQNEKLFF.

This clonotype was picked up many times. The rearrangement links TRBV6-2 or TRBV6-3 to TRBJ1-4, with a tentative D call TRBD1 (5 bases). Germline values: CDR1 MNHEY, CDR2 SVGEGT. This CDR3 has 14 amino acids. V dropped 4 bases and J dropped 10 bases, with 16 bases sitting between them. The chain's CDR3 is CASSSGTRSGKLFF. DNA for the CDR3: TGTGCCAGCAGTTCCGGGACGCGGAGTGGAAAACTGTTTTTT.

The chain has TRBV28 and TRBJ1-2; TRBD1 matches 9 bases. Germline CDR1 reads MDHEN; CDR2 reads SYDVKM. V lost 8 bases, J lost 3 bases, and 10 bases stayed unmatched. The CDR3 is made up of 15 amino acids. The CDR3 loop reads CASSYGTGHYYGYTF. The CDR3 DNA reads as TGTGCCAGCTCTTATGGGACAGGGCATTACTATGGCTACACCTTC.

This clonotype was seen repeatedly, ten times or more. The CDR3 DNA follows: TGTGCCAGCAGTGACCTACAGGGGTGGGAGACCCAGTACTTC. This sequence encodes CASSDLQGWETQYF. This rearrangement joins TRBV6-1 to TRBJ2-5; 7 nucleotides align to TRBD1. V shed 3 bases, J shed 5 bases, and the junction held 6 bases outside the gene matches. The CDR3 spans 14 residues. In germline, CDR1 is MNHNS, CDR2 SASEGT.

The table lists this clonotype with many counts. The rearrangement uses TRBV6-1 and TRBJ1-5, with a possible D match to TRBD1 (5 bases). The germline CDR1 and CDR2 sequences are MNHNS and SASEGT. CDR3 length: 15 amino acids. V lost 6 bases, J lost 0 bases, and 12 bases lay in between. The CDR3 region has the DNA TGTGCCAGCAGCCGACAGCCATCTAGCAATCAGCCCCAGCATTTT. Protein product: CASSRQPSSNQPQHF.

The chain is built from TRBV3-1 and TRBJ1-6; TRBD1 might be the D (6 bases). Per germline, CDR1 LGHDT and CDR2 YNNKEL (reference sequence). Trimming removed 4 bases from V and 2 bases from J, with 15 bases in between. The length of the CDR3 is 17 residues. CDR3 amino acids: CASSLHGGTPYNSPLHF. CDR3 nucleotides: TGTGCCAGCAGCCTACATGGGGGGACACCCTATAATTCACCCCTCCACTTT.

In its sample, this clonotype was seen many times. The chain is built from TRBV20-1 and TRBJ2-5, with 9 bases lining up with TRBD2. The ends lost 0 bases at V and 5 bases at J; junction bases unmatched: 16. Germline CDR1 DFQATT, CDR2 SNEGSKA (reference sequence). The CDR3 extends over 18 amino acids. CDR3 nucleotide sequence: TGCAGTGCTAGAGATGTAGCCTCAGAGCGGGAGGTTGGTGAGACCCAGTACTTC. It specifies CSARDVASEREVGETQYF.

Only a few counts were recorded for this clonotype. CDR3 residues: CSASSFSGAYNEQFF. CDR3 in DNA: TGCAGTGCTAGCTCATTTAGCGGAGCCTACAATGAGCAGTTCTTC. The rearrangement links TRBV20-1 to TRBJ2-1; TRBD2 might be the D (6 bases). Deletions cut 3 bases from V and 2 bases from J, with 14 bases between. From germline, CDR1 is DFQATT and CDR2 SNEGSKA (reference sequence). CDR3 length equals 15 residues.